The clone carrying this TCR beta chain occurred once. The data belong to a study of blood T cell repertoires in COVID-19. Study-wide context: The samples span acute and convalescent COVID-19 from the United States, Italy and Spain.

As originally analysed: Reference gene primer amplification yielded estimated nucleated cell counts. Sequencing was performed with immunoSEQ multiplex PCR; in TCRdb, only in-frame clones are kept and a portion is missing. For V, J and clone size, that table is used; D and trimming come from the DNA. Found here are hundreds of thousands of clones, approximately 87% of them singletons; the top ten hold approximately 7.8%. Sample: peripheral blood. This receptor was identified in a woman aged 50 to 60 who had recovered from COVID-19.

CDR3 amino acids: CASSRDRGVSYEQYF. The CDR3 DNA sequence: TGTGCCAGCAGCCGGGACAGGGGCGTCTCCTACGAGCAGTACTTC. V usage is TRBV5-4 and J usage is TRBJ2-7; 10 bases line up with TRBD1. The CDR3 has 15 amino acids. V lost 4 bases, J lost 0 bases, and 4 bases stayed unmatched. Germline values: CDR1 SGHNT, CDR2 YYREEE (reference sequence).